Listed below are T cell receptor beta chains from one sample, sequenced in a study of T cell changes during pregnancy in multiple sclerosis. TCRdb keeps only in-frame clones here, not all; method: immunoSEQ multiplex PCR. The sample has over 80,000 clones, 90% seen once; the top ten hold around 0.78%. The starting material was peripheral blood, obtained in the second trimester of pregnancy. The origin of the receptors is a female donor in good health, enrolled as a control in a pregnancy study. The CDR3 runs from the conserved cysteine through the conserved F or W. The D gene is left open where the match is weak. The size entry is marked missing in some rows and otherwise reads once, few, many or a size class.

.	TRBV4-1	.	TRBJ2-1	CASSHPRDTGYNEQFF	TGCGCCAGCAGCCACCCCCGGGATACCGGATACAATGAGCAGTTCTTC
.	TRBV7-2	TRBD2	TRBJ2-7	CASSLWRGSSYEQYF	TGTGCCAGCAGCTTATGGCGGGGGAGCTCCTACGAGCAGTACTTC
.	TRBV4-1	.	TRBJ1-1	CASSQGTVNTEAFF	TGCGCCAGCAGCCAAGGGACAGTGAACACTGAAGCTTTCTTT
.	TRBV19	TRBD1	TRBJ2-3	CASGEQGGRTDTQYF	TGTGCCAGCGGGGAACAGGGGGGAAGAACAGATACGCAGTATTTT
once	TRBV7-2	.	TRBJ2-3	CASSFWTYTDTQYF	TGTGCCAGCAGCTTTTGGACTTACACAGATACGCAGTATTTT
few	TRBV7-2	TRBD1	TRBJ1-1	CASSRFDRDEAFF	TGTGCCAGCAGCCGATTCGACAGGGATGAAGCTTTCTTT
.	TRBV30	.	TRBJ1-5	CAWSVGRDQPQHF	TGTGCCTGGAGTGTAGGGAGGGATCAGCCCCAGCATTTT
.	TRBV18	TRBD1	TRBJ2-3	CASSDRTGGRGGRSTDTQYF	TGTGCCAGCTCAGATCGGACAGGGGGCCGCGGGGGTCGTAGCACAGATACGCAGTATTTT
.	TRBV7-9	TRBD1	TRBJ1-5	CASSPGQGGQPQHF	TGTGCCAGCAGCCCCGGACAGGGAGGTCAGCCCCAGCATTTT
.	TRBV6-1	TRBD2	TRBJ2-7	CASRAGGTLHEQYF	TGTGCCAGCAGGGCGGGGGGTACGCTCCACGAGCAGTACTTC
.	TRBV6-4	TRBD2	TRBJ2-3	CASSEGTSDTDTQYF	TGTGCCAGCAGTGAGGGGACTAGCGACACAGATACGCAGTATTTT
.	TRBV2	TRBD1	TRBJ1-1	CASIPDRVNTEAFF	TGTGCCAGCATTCCGGACAGGGTAAACACTGAAGCTTTCTTT
once	TRBV6-5	.	TRBJ2-1	CASSPGLNYNEQFF	TGTGCCAGCAGTCCGGGACTGAACTACAATGAGCAGTTCTTC
.	TRBV5-1	TRBD1	TRBJ2-7	CASSLGQGNYEQYF	TGCGCCAGCAGCTTGGGACAGGGGAATTACGAGCAGTACTTC
.	TRBV27	.	TRBJ1-5	CASSLSPGASNQPQHF	TGTGCCAGCAGTTTATCACCAGGGGCAAGCAATCAGCCCCAGCATTTT
.	TRBV4-1	.	TRBJ2-3	CASSHVPAGGDTQYF	TGCGCCAGCAGCCATGTCCCCGCAGGTGGAGATACGCAGTATTTT
few	TRBV14	TRBD2	TRBJ2-5	CASSQPREGRATQYF	TGTGCCAGCAGCCAGCCCCGGGAGGGGAGGGCGACCCAGTACTTC